The clone carrying this TCR beta chain was counted only a few times. Its specificity is not known. This specimen comes from a study of vaccination effects on CD4 cells after COVID-19. Clones were sequenced by immunoSEQ multiplex PCR, and TCRdb holds only the in-frame ones, with some missing. The data show 55,000 to 90,000 clones, with roughly 73% seen just once and around 4.6% held by the top ten. Sequencing in the ViraFEST assay came after antigen-specific CD4+ T cells had been expanded with viral peptide pools, which were used to stimulate PBMC. The culture ran for about 11 days, and then CD4+ T cells were isolated. Infection with SARS-CoV-2 occurred in the person between March and December 2020, and PCR confirmed it. Trimming at V came to 4 bases and at J to 5 bases, leaving 16 bases not matched to a gene. The CDR3 has 18 amino acids. Per the germline V gene, CDR1 is MNHNS and CDR2 is SASEGT.

The V call is TRBV6-1, the J call TRBJ2-5, with TRBD2 matching over 10 bases. The source is a human donor who had a prior SARS-CoV-2 infection. Here the sequenced sample was CD4+ T cells from PBMCs cultured with HIV peptides, taken before COVID-19 vaccination. The subset here: HIV-1 Nef peptide pool negative control/reference culture. The CDR3 DNA follows: TGTGCCAGCAGTGGGTGGGGGACTAGCGTCCTAAGGGGGGAGACCCAGTACTTC. Translation: CASSGWGTSVLRGETQYF.